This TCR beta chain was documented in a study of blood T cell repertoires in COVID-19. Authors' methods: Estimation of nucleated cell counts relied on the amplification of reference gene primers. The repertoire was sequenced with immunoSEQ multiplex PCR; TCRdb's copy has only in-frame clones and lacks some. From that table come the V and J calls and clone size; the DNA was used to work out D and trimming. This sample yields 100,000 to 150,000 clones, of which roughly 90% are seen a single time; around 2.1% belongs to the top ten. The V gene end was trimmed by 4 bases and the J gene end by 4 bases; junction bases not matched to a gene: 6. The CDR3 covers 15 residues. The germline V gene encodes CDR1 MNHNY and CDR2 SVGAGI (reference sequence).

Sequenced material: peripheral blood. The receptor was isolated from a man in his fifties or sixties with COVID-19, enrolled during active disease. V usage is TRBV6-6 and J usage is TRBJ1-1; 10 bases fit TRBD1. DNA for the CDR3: TGTGCCAGCAGTTTGACAGGGGGCGAAGGCACTGAAGCTTTCTTT. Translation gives CASSLTGGEGTEAFF.